These 20 T cell receptor beta chains were all obtained from the same sample, sequenced in a study of T cells in Graves' hyperthyroidism and ophthalmopathy. RNA transcripts gave rise to amplified TCR beta CDR3 regions. First-round RT-PCR of the TCR CDR3 relied on the HTBI primer set. TCRdb independently ran MiXCR on the multiplex PCR reads; one entry per CDR3 protein. The repertoire holds about 710,000 distinct CDR3 sequences, with roughly 15% as singletons. The sequenced sample consisted of blood. Receptors originate from a man aged 18-30 years with Graves' hyperthyroidism.

This clonotype was seen a handful of times. The V and J genes are TRBV28 and TRBJ1-1, with D hard to call. Trimming shortened V by 2 bases and J by 7 bases, and 11 bases separated the two germline ends. Germline V gene lookup returns CDR1 MDHEN and CDR2 SYDVKM. The CDR3 has 13 amino acids. CDR3 in amino acids: CASSLGRHGEAFF. The CDR3 coding sequence is TGTGCCAGCAGTTTAGGTCGCCATGGTGAAGCTTTCTTT.

This chain links TRBV30 with TRBJ1-3; a weak D match, TRBD1 (5 bases). The CDR3 has 10 residues. The germline V and J ends were trimmed by 5 bases and 8 bases, with 7 bases remaining between them. CDR1 is GTSNPN, CDR2 SVGIG, per germline (reference sequence). CDR3: CAWGADTIYF. The CDR3 coding sequence is TGTGCCTGGGGGGCGGACACCATATATTTT.

This clonotype showed up many times. The genes are TRBV28 and TRBJ1-1; no firm D call. The CDR3 runs 13 residues. Germline CDR1 MDHEN, CDR2 SYDVKM. Trimming took off 7 bases at V and 3 bases at J, with 12 bases between the two ends. This CDR3 reads CASTPAGYTEAFF. CDR3 in DNA: TGTGCCAGCACCCCTGCGGGGTACACTGAAGCTTTCTTT.

This clonotype was picked up many times. The V gene is TRBV20-1, the J gene TRBJ2-3, with D perhaps being TRBD1 or TRBD2 (6 bases each). The CDR3 is made up of 11 amino acids. Germline CDR1 and CDR2: DFQATT and SNEGSKA (reference sequence). For the CDR3, the DNA is TGCAGCGGGGGCAGGACCGAAAGGCAGTATTTT. It specifies CSGGRTERQYF.

The chain couples TRBV9 to TRBJ1-2, with D unclear. With 0 bases removed from V and 5 bases from J, the gap between germline ends came to 17 bases. CDR3 size: 16 residues. Germline CDR1 is SGDLS and CDR2 is YYNGEE. CDR3 residues: CASSVDPTAILYGYTF. The CDR3 bases are TGTGCCAGCAGCGTAGATCCTACAGCGATCCTTTATGGCTACACCTTC.

This clonotype occurred many times. V and J are TRBV28 and TRBJ1-1; TRBD1 is a possible D gene (6 bases). Trimming took 7 bases from V and 7 from J, leaving 16 bases between them. The CDR3 has 13 amino acids. The germline CDR1 and CDR2 sequences are MDHEN and SYDVKM. This CDR3 reads CASTPGQMSEAFF. In nucleotides, the CDR3 is TGTGCCAGCACCCCAGGACAGATGAGTGAAGCTTTCTTT.

A few counts support this clonotype. V usage is TRBV5-1 and J usage is TRBJ2-3; a weak D match, TRBD2 (5 bases). V dropped 0 bases and J dropped 2 bases, with 10 bases sitting between them. Germline V gives CDR1 SGHRS, CDR2 YFSETQ. CDR3 length: 15 residues. The CDR3 DNA is TGCGCCAGCAGCTTGGGCAGCGGTTACACAGATACGCAGTATTTT. It is translated as CASSLGSGYTDTQYF. Looking up the rest from reference TRBV5-1 and TRBJ2-3 gives the full variable domain: KAGVTQTPRYLIKTRGQQVTLSCSPISGHRSVSWYQQTPGQGLQFLFEYFSETQRNKGNFPGRFSGRQFSNSRSEMNVSTLELGDSALYLCASSLGSGYTDTQYFGPGTRLTVL.

In this sample, this clonotype turned up many times. CDR3 DNA: TGTGCCAGCAGTTCGGGACAGGGGGTTGAAAAACTGTTTTTT. Amino acids: CASSSGQGVEKLFF. J is TRBJ1-4 and V is TRBV12-3 or TRBV12-4; the match to TRBD1 covers 11 bases. J was trimmed by 7 bases and V by 4 bases; bases with no gene match: 2. This CDR3 spans 14 amino acids.

In DNA, the CDR3 is TGTGCCAGTAGTAATCTAGACAGGGACACTGAAGCTTTCTTT. Its protein product is CASSNLDRDTEAFF. V and J are TRBV19 and TRBJ1-1; 7 bases are a match to TRBD1. CDR3 length: 14 residues. The germline CDR1 and CDR2 sequences are LNHDA and SQIVND (reference sequence). The V gene end was trimmed by 4 bases and the J gene end by 3 bases; junction bases not matched to a gene: 5.

The chain uses TRBV20-1 and TRBJ2-5, with D possibly being TRBD1 (5 bases). CDR3 size: 13 residues. The germline gives CDR1 DFQATT, CDR2 SNEGSKA (reference sequence). Trimming removed 0 bases from V and 6 bases from J, with 11 bases in between. The CDR3 DNA sequence: TGCAGTGCTAGAGATCCAGGGCGAAAGACCCAGTACTTC. Translated: CSARDPGRKTQYF.

This clonotype was seen only a few times. The chain joins TRBV29-1 to TRBJ1-2; no clear D gene. V was trimmed by 4 bases and J by 2 bases, leaving 14 bases between them. CDR3 size: 14 residues. Germline V lookup: CDR1 SQVTM, CDR2 ANQGSEA. The CDR3 protein is CSVAVDSENYGYTF. In DNA, the CDR3 is TGCAGCGTTGCCGTGGATTCTGAAAACTATGGCTACACCTTC.

The chain combines TRBV27 with TRBJ2-1; the match to TRBD2 covers 8 bases. The germline V gene encodes CDR1 MNHEY and CDR2 SMNVEV (reference sequence). This CDR3 has 18 residues. V lost 6 bases, J lost 4 bases, and 17 bases stayed unmatched. The CDR3 DNA follows: TGTGCCAGCAGCCGCCTAAATATCGGGACTAGTTTGTACAATGAGCAGTTCTTC. It is translated as CASSRLNIGTSLYNEQFF.

This clonotype was seen ten or more times. The chain recombines TRBV20-1 with TRBJ2-7; D possibly matches TRBD1 or TRBD2 (5 bases each). CDR1 is DFQATT, CDR2 SNEGSKA, per germline (reference sequence). V was shortened by 3 bases and J by 0 bases, with 18 bases between the two germline ends. The CDR3 length is 16 residues. The CDR3 coding sequence is TGCAGTGCTAGGGATGTAAGGGACGGTGGCTCCTACGAGCAGTACTTC. Translated: CSARDVRDGGSYEQYF.

This clonotype was detected ten times or more. V is TRBV5-1 and J is TRBJ2-7, with 8 nucleotides matching TRBD2. V dropped 0 bases and J dropped 0; count of bases not matched to a gene: 2. Germline lookup yields CDR1 SGHRS and CDR2 YFSETQ. CDR3 length: 15 residues. The CDR3 bases are TGCGCCAGCAGCTTGGGACTAGCGAACTCCTACGAGCAGTACTTC. This gives the protein CASSLGLANSYEQYF.

This clonotype was seen a few times. The chain joins TRBV4-3 to TRBJ2-3, with D perhaps TRBD2 (5 bases). The CDR3 has 14 residues. The germline V gene encodes CDR1 LGHNA and CDR2 YSLEER. Trimming left V 0 bases short and J 7 bases short, with 11 bases between. In nucleotides, the CDR3 is TGCGCCAGCAGCCAAGATGAGGGCAATAATACGCAGTATTTT. It encodes CASSQDEGNNTQYF.

This clonotype has at least ten counts. This rearrangement joins TRBV5-5 to TRBJ2-7; 7 positions match TRBD1. Germline CDR1 is SGHKS and CDR2 is YYEKEE (reference sequence). V shed 4 bases, J shed 2 bases, and the junction held 9 bases outside the gene matches. The CDR3 runs to 15 residues. The CDR3 protein is CASSGTGTDPYEQYF. The CDR3 DNA reads as TGTGCCAGCAGCGGCACCGGGACAGACCCCTACGAGCAGTACTTC.

For the CDR3, the DNA is TGTGCCACCAGTGGCCGGGACAGGGGAGAGACCCAGTACTTC. Amino acid sequence: CATSGRDRGETQYF. This chain uses TRBV24-1 with TRBJ2-5, with 10 bases lining up with TRBD1. The trim removed 5 bases at V and 4 bases at J, leaving 3 bases unmatched. The CDR3 runs to 14 residues. Germline-derived CDR1 and CDR2 are KGHDR and SFDVKD.

The chain couples TRBV3-1 to TRBJ1-5, with no clear D. With 0 bases removed from V and 3 bases from J, the gap between germline ends came to 9 bases. Germline lookup yields CDR1 LGHDT and CDR2 YNNKEL (reference sequence). The CDR3 runs to 15 residues. DNA of the CDR3: TGTGCCAGCAGCCAAGATTACGGTCTCAATCAGCCCCAGCATTTT. Protein product: CASSQDYGLNQPQHF.

This clonotype was picked up many times. The chain carries TRBV11-3 and TRBJ2-1; 9 nucleotides align to TRBD1. Germline lookup yields CDR1 SGHNT and CDR2 YENEEA. V trimming: 4 bases; J trimming: 9 bases; junction bases outside the gene matches: 7. The CDR3 runs to 14 residues. The CDR3 DNA is TGTGCCAGCAGCTCCCCCGGGACAGGGCTTGAGCAGTTCTTC. Amino acids: CASSSPGTGLEQFF. Combining the CDR3 with reference TRBV11-3 and TRBJ2-1 gives the whole variable domain EAGVVQSPRYKIIEKKQPVAFWCNPISGHNTLYWYLQNLGQGPELLIRYENEEAVDDSQLPKDRFSAERLKGVDSTLKIQPAELGDSAVYLCASSSPGTGLEQFFGPGTRLTVL.

The chain employs TRBV7-9 and TRBJ2-7; TRBD2 is a possible D gene (6 bases). CDR1 is SEHNR and CDR2 is FQNEAQ in the germline V gene (reference sequence). Trimming pared 5 bases from V and 6 bases from J, leaving 26 bases between. CDR3 length: 17 amino acids. CDR3 region: CASSVGVVVGRMGEQYF. In DNA form, the CDR3 reads TGTGCCAGCAGCGTAGGGGTCGTGGTTGGGAGGATGGGCGAGCAGTACTTC.